This T cell receptor beta chain was sequenced during a study of T-cell reconstitution after alpha-beta-depleted transplantation in children. General study findings and limits: One year after transplant, T-cell counts and diversity came mostly from newly produced T cells.

As concerns this clonotype: What it binds is not known.

Molecular barcoding with unique molecular identifiers was used for the TCRbeta library. TCRdb fed the PCR reads into MiXCR, producing one record per CDR3 protein. The profile covers about 200,000 distinct CDR3 sequences, with about 8.2% appearing a single time and about 40% taken by the ten largest. This clonotype originated in a male patient between 2 and 15 years old who had a stem cell transplant for acute myeloid leukemia, so the T cells may come from the graft donor. This material consisted of PBMCs, mostly from graft donor cells, taken 360 days after TCRalphabeta/CD19-depleted stem cell transplant.

The DNA for the CDR3 is TGTGCCAGCAGCGTATTTGAGGGTGACGAGCAGTACTTC. This codes for CASSVFEGDEQYF. This chain joins TRBV9 and TRBJ2-7, with D perhaps TRBD2 (5 bases). Deletions cut 1 base from V and 5 bases from J, with 10 bases between. Germline V gene lookup returns CDR1 SGDLS and CDR2 YYNGEE. The CDR3 runs to 13 residues.